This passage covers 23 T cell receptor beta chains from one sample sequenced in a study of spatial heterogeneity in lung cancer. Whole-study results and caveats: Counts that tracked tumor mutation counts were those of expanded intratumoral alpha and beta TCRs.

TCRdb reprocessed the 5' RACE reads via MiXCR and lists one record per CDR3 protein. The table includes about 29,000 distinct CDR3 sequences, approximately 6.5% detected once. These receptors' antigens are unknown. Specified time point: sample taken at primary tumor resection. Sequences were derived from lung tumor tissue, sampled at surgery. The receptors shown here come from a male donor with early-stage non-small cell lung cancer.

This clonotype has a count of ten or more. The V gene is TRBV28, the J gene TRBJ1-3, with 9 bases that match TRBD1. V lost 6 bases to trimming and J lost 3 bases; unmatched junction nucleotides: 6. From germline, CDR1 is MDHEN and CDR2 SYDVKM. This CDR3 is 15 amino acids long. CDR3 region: CASRTGGLDGNTIYF. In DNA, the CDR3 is TGTGCCAGCAGGACAGGGGGTCTCGATGGAAACACCATATATTTT.

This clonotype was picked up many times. The CDR3 is CSAKRRENTEAFF. The CDR3, as DNA: TGCAGTGCTAAGAGGAGGGAGAACACTGAAGCTTTCTTT. The chain uses TRBV20-1 and TRBJ1-1; the D is unclear. Trimming took off 4 bases at V and 1 base at J, with 10 bases between the two ends. Per the germline V gene, CDR1 is DFQATT and CDR2 is SNEGSKA (reference sequence). This CDR3 is built from 13 residues.

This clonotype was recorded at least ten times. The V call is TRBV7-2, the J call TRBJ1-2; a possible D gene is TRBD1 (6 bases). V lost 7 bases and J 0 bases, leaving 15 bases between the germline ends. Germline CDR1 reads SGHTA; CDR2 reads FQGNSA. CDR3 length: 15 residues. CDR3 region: CASTLGQLANYGYTF. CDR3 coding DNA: TGTGCCAGCACCCTCGGACAGTTAGCTAACTATGGCTACACCTTC.

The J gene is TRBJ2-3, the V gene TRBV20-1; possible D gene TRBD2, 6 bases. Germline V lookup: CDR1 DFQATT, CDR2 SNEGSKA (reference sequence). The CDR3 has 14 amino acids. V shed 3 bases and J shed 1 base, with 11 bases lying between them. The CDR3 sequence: CSASGGSGTDTQYF. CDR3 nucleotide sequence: TGCAGTGCTAGCGGGGGAAGCGGCACAGATACGCAGTATTTT.

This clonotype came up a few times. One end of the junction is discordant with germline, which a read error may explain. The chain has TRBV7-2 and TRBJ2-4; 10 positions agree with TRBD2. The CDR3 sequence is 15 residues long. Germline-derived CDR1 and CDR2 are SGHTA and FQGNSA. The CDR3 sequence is CASSLAGVAKNIQYF. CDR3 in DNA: TGTGCCAGCAGCCTAGCGGGGGTGGCCAAAAACATTCAGTACTTC.

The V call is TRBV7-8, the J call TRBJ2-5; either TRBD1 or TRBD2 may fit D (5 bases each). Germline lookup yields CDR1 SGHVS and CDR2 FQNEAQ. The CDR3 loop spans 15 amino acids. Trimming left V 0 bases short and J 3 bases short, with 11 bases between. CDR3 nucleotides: TGTGCCAGCAGCTTAGCTCACAGGAGGAAAGAGACCCAGTACTTC. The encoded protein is CASSLAHRRKETQYF.

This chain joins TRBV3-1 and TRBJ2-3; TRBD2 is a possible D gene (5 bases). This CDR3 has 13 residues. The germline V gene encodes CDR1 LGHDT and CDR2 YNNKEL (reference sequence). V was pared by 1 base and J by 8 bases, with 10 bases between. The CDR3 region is CASSQATGGTQYF. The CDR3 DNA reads TGTGCCAGCAGCCAAGCCACCGGAGGTACGCAGTATTTT.

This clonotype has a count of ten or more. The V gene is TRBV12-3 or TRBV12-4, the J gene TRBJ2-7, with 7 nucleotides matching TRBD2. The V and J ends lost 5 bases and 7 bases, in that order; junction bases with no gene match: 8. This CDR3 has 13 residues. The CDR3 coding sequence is TGTGCCAGCAGTAAAGTAGCGGGCCTAGAGCAGTACTTC. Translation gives CASSKVAGLEQYF.

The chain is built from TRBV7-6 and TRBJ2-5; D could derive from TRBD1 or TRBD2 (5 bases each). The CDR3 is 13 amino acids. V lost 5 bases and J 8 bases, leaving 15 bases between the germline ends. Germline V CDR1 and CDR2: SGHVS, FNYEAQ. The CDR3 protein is CASSPGRSRTQYF. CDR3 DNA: TGTGCCAGCAGCCCGGGGCGGAGCCGAACCCAGTACTTC.

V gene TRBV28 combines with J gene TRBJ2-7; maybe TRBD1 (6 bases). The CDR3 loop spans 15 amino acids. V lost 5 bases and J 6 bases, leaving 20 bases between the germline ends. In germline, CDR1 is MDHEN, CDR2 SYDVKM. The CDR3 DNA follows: TGTGCCAGCAGTCCTCCGGGACATCGACTGCGCGAGCAGTACTTC. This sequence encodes CASSPPGHRLREQYF.

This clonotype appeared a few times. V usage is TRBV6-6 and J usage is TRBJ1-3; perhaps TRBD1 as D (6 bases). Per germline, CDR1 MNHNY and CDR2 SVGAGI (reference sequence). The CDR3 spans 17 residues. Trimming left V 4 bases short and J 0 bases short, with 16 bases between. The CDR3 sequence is CASSFRSTGFSGNTIYF. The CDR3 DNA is TGTGCCAGCAGTTTTCGGTCGACAGGCTTCTCTGGAAACACCATATATTTT.

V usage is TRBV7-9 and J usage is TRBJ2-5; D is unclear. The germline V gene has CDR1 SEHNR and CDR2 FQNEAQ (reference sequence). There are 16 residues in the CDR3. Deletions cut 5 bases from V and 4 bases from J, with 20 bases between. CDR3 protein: CASSPSPQHLRETQYF. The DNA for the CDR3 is TGTGCCAGCAGCCCTTCCCCCCAGCACCTCCGAGAGACCCAGTACTTC. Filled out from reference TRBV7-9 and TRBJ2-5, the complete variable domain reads DTGVSQNPRHKITKRGQNVTFRCDPISEHNRLYWYRQTLGQGPEFLTYFQNEAQLEKSRLLSDRFSAERPKGSFSTLEIQRTEQGDSAMYLCASSPSPQHLRETQYFGPGTRLLVL.

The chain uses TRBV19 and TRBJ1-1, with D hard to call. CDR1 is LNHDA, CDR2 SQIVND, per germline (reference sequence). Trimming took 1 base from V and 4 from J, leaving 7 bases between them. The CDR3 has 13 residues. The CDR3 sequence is CASSIGRGTEAFF. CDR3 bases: TGTGCCAGTAGTATAGGCCGGGGCACTGAAGCTTTCTTT.

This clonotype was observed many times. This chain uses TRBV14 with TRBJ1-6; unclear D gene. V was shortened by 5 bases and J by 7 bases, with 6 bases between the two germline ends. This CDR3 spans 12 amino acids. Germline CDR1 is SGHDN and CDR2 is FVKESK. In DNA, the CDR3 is TGTGCCAGCAGCTTTTCCAATTCACCCCTCCACTTT. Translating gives CASSFSNSPLHF.

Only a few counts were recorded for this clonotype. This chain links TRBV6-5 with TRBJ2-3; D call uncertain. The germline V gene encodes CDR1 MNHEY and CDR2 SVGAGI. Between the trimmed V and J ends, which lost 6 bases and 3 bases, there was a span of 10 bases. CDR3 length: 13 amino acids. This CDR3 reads CASRGPGTDTQYF. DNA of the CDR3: TGTGCCAGCAGAGGACCAGGAACAGATACGCAGTATTTT.

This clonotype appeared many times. CDR3: CATSRDYGYEQYF. The CDR3 coding sequence is TGTGCCACCAGCAGAGATTATGGGTACGAGCAGTACTTC. V gene TRBV15 combines with J gene TRBJ2-7; D unclear. The CDR3 totals 13 residues. V was trimmed by 0 bases and J by 4 bases, leaving 7 bases between them. In germline, CDR1 is LNHNV, CDR2 YYDKDF (reference sequence).

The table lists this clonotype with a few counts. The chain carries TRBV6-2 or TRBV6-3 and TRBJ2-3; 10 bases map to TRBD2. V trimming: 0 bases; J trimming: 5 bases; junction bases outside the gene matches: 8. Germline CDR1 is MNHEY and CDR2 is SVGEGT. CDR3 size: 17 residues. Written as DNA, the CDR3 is TGTGCCAGCAGTTACTCGAATGGTCTAGCGGGGGAAGATACGCAGTATTTT. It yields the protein CASSYSNGLAGEDTQYF.

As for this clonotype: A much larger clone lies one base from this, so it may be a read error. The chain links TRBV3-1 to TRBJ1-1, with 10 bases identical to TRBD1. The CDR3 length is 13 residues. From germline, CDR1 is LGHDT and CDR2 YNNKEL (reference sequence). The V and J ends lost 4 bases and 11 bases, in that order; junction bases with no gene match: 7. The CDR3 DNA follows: TGTGCCAGCAGCCGCCGACAGGGGGCGGGTGCTTTCTTT. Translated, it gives CASSRRQGAGAFF.

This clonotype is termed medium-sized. The CDR3 here is CASSDRDTDTQYF. DNA for the CDR3: TGTGCCAGCAGTGACAGGGACACAGATACGCAGTATTTT. The chain has TRBV25-1 and TRBJ2-3, with D perhaps matching TRBD1 (5 bases). V lost 3 bases and J lost 2, with 6 bases in between. This CDR3 contains 13 residues. Germline V lookup: CDR1 MGHDK, CDR2 SYGVNS.

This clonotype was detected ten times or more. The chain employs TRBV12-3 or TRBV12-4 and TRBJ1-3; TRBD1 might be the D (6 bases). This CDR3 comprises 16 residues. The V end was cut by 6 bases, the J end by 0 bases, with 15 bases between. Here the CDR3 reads CASSHARGSSGNTIYF. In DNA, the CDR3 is TGTGCCAGCAGCCACGCGAGGGGGAGCTCTGGAAACACCATATATTTT.

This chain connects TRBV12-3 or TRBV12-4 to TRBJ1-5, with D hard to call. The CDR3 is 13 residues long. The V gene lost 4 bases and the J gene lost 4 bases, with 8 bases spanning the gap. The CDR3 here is CASSSAGNQPQHF. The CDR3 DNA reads TGTGCCAGCAGTTCTGCGGGGAATCAGCCCCAGCATTTT.

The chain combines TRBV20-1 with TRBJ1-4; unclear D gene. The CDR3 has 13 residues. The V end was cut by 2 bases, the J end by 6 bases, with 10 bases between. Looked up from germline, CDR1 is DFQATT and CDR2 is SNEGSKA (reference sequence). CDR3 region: CSARQRPHEKLFF. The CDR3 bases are TGCAGTGCTAGACAGCGACCCCATGAAAAACTGTTTTTT.

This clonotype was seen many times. Here the CDR3 DNA reads TGCGCCAGCAGCTCTGGGGGGACTAACCAAGAGACCCAGTACTTC. The encoded protein is CASSSGGTNQETQYF. The rearrangement joins TRBV5-1 to TRBJ2-5, with 7 bases that match TRBD2. V shed 3 bases, J shed 0 bases, and the junction held 5 bases outside the gene matches. Germline-derived CDR1 and CDR2 are SGHRS and YFSETQ. The CDR3 is 15 residues long.